The 5 T cell receptor beta chains in this list originate from one sample, sequenced in a study of cytomegalovirus exposure and HLA in healthy donors. PCR was performed using 60 Vbeta and 13 Jbeta primers. Sequencing was performed with immunoSEQ multiplex PCR; in TCRdb, only in-frame clones are kept and a portion is missing. The sample lists around 170,000 clones; around four fifths were seen once. Sequenced material: PBMCs. The receptor source for this set is a woman younger than 45 in good health and CMV-seronegative.

The chain couples TRBV7-9 to TRBJ1-1, with a weak D call TRBD1 (5 bases). Trimming took off 6 bases at V and 0 bases at J, with 11 bases between the two ends. The V gene's germline CDR1 is SEHNR and CDR2 FQNEAQ (reference sequence). The CDR3 extends over 14 amino acids. CDR3 sequence reads: CASRQTALNTEAFF. CDR3 sequence (DNA): TGTGCCAGCAGGCAGACAGCTTTGAACACTGAAGCTTTCTTT.

CDR3 loop: CASTLGAGVGNSPLHF. The CDR3 DNA reads as TGTGCCAGCACCCTAGGTGCGGGGGTGGGAAATTCACCCCTCCACTTT. The gene calls are TRBV9 and TRBJ1-6; D possibly corresponds to TRBD1 (5 bases). Germline V gives CDR1 SGDLS, CDR2 YYNGEE. The germline V and J ends were trimmed by 6 bases and 7 bases, with 20 bases remaining between them. The CDR3 contains 16 residues.

J is TRBJ2-6 and V is TRBV4-1; 7 bases align to TRBD1. Germline-derived CDR1 and CDR2 are MGHRA and YSYEKL. The CDR3 length is 19 residues. Unmatched junction bases numbered 14, after V lost 4 bases and J lost 2 bases. The CDR3 here is CASSLRGIESGTGANVLTF. The CDR3 DNA reads TGCGCCAGCAGCCTCAGGGGGATAGAGTCGGGTACTGGGGCCAACGTCCTGACTTTC.

The chain employs TRBV14 and TRBJ2-7; 10 bases fit TRBD1. This CDR3 has 15 residues. J gave up 4 bases and V 2 bases, and 5 bases lay outside the gene matches. Germline V lookup: CDR1 SGHDN, CDR2 FVKESK. CDR3 loop: CASSQQGQGSYEQYF. DNA for the CDR3: TGTGCCAGCAGCCAACAGGGACAGGGGTCTTACGAGCAGTACTTC. The full variable domain, completed using reference TRBV14 and TRBJ2-7, is EAGVTQFPSHSVIEKGQTVTLRCDPISGHDNLYWYRRVMGKEIKFLLHFVKESKQDESGMPNNRFLAERTGGTYSTLKVQPAELEDSGVYFCASSQQGQGSYEQYFGPGTRLTVT.

CDR3: CASSVGGQGNSPLHF. The CDR3 DNA is TGTGCCAGCAGCGTAGGTGGTCAGGGTAATTCACCCCTCCACTTT. The chain joins TRBV9 to TRBJ1-6, with D possibly matching TRBD1 (5 bases). The CDR3 has 15 residues. Trimming stripped 0 bases from V and 6 bases from J, with 10 bases between. Looked up from germline, CDR1 is SGDLS and CDR2 is YYNGEE.